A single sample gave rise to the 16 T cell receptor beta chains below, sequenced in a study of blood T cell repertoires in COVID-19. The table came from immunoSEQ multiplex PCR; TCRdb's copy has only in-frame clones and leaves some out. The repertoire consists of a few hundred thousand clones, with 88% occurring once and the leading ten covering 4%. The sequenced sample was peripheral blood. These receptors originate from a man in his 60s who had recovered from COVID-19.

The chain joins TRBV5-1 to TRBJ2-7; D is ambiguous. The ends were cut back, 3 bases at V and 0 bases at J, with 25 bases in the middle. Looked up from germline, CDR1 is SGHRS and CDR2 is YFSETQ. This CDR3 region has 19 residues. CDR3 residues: CASSSRSASSAGFSYEQYF. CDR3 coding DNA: TGCGCCAGCAGCTCGCGCTCGGCCTCTTCGGCAGGATTCTCCTACGAGCAGTACTTC.

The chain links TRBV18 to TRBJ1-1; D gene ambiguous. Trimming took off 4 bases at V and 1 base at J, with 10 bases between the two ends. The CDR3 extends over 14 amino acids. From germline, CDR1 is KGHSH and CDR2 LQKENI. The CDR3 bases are TGTGCCAGCTCACAAAACAGAAAGAACACTGAAGCTTTCTTT. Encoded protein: CASSQNRKNTEAFF.

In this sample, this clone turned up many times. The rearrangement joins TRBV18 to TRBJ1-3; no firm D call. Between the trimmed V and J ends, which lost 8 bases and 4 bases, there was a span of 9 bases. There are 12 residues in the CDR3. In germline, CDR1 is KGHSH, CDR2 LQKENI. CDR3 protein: CASTPQGNTIYF. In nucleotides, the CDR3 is TGTGCCAGCACTCCTCAAGGAAACACCATATATTTT.

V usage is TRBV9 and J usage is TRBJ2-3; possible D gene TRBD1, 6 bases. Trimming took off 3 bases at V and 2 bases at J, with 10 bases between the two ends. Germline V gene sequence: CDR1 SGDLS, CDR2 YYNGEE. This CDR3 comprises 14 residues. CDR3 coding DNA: TGTGCCAGCAGCGCTGGGGACATCACAGATACGCAGTATTTT. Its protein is CASSAGDITDTQYF.

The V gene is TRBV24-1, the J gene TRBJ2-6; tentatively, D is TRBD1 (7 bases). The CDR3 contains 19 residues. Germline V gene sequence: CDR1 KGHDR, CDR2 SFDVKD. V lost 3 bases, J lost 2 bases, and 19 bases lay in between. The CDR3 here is CATSDAGQPSIAGANVLTF. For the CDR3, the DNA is TGTGCCACCAGTGATGCGGGACAGCCCTCAATCGCTGGGGCCAACGTCCTGACTTTC.

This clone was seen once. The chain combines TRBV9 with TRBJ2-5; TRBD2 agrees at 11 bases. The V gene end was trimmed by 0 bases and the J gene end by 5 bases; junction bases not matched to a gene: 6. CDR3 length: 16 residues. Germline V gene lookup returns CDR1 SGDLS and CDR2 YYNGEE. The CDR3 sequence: CASSVEGLAVHETQYF. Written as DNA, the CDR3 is TGTGCCAGCAGCGTAGAGGGACTAGCGGTTCATGAGACCCAGTACTTC. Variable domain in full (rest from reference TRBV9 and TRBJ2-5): DSGVTQTPKHLITATGQRVTLRCSPRSGDLSVYWYQQSLDQGLQFLIQYYNGEERAKGNILERFSAQQFPDLHSELNLSSLELGDSALYFCASSVEGLAVHETQYFGPGTRLLVL.

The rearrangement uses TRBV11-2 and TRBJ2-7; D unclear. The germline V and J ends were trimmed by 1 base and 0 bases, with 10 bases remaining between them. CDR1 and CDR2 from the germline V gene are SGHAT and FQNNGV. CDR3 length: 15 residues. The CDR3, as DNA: TGTGCCAGCAGCTTAGTCTCAGGTTTCTCCTACGAGCAGTACTTC. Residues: CASSLVSGFSYEQYF.

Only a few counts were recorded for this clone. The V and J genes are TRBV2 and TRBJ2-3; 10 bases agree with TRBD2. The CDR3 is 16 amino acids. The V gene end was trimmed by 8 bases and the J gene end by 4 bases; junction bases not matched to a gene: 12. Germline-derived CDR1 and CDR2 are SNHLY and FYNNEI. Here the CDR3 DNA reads TGTGCCAGCGCTAGCGGGGGTCCCTGGGTAGCAGATACGCAGTATTTT. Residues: CASASGGPWVADTQYF.

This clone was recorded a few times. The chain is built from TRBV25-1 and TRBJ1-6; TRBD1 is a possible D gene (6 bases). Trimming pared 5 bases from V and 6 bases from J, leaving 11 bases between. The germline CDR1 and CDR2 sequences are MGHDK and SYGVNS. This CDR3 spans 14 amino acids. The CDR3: CASSTGLSNSPLHF. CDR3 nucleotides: TGTGCCAGCAGTACAGGGTTGAGTAATTCACCCCTCCACTTT. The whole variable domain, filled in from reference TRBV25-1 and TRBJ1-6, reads EADIYQTPRYLVIGTGKKITLECSQTMGHDKMYWYQQDPGMELHLIHYSYGVNSTEKGDLSSESTVSRIRTEHFPLTLESARPSHTSQYLCASSTGLSNSPLHFGNGTRLTVT.

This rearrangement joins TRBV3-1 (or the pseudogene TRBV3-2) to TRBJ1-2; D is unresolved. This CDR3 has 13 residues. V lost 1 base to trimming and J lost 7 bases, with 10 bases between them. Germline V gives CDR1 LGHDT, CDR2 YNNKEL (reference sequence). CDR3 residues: CASSQGRGGGYTF. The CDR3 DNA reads TGTGCCAGCAGCCAAGGGCGCGGCGGTGGCTACACCTTC.

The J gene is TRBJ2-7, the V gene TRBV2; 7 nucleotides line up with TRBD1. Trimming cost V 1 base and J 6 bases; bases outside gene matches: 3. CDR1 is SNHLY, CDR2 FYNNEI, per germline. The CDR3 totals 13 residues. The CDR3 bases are TGTGCCAGCAGTGAAGGTAGGGGGCGCGAGCAGTACTTC. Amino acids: CASSEGRGREQYF.

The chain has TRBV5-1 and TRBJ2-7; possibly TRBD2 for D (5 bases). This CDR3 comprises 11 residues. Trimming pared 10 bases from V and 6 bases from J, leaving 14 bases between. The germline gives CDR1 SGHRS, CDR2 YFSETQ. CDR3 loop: CADREGSEQYF. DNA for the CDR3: TGCGCCGACCGTGAGGGAAGCGAGCAGTACTTC. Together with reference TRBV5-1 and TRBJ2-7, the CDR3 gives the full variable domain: KAGVTQTPRYLIKTRGQQVTLSCSPISGHRSVSWYQQTPGQGLQFLFEYFSETQRNKGNFPGRFSGRQFSNSRSEMNVSTLELGDSALYLCADREGSEQYFGPGTRLTVT.

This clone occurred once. The CDR3 coding sequence is TGTGCCAGCAGCCCTGGAGGTAGCAATCAGCCCCAGCATTTT. Translating gives CASSPGGSNQPQHF. The J gene is TRBJ1-5, the V gene TRBV21-1. TRBV21-1 is given as a pseudogene. The CDR3 runs to 14 residues.

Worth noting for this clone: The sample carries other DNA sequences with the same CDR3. The CDR3 nucleotides read TGTGCCAGCTCCCGAAACAGGGGAGAGACCCAGTACTTC. Translating gives CASSRNRGETQYF. This chain uses TRBV18 with TRBJ2-5; 7 nucleotides match TRBD1. The V segment lost 6 bases and the J segment 4 bases; nucleotides outside the gene matches: 5. CDR3 size: 13 residues. CDR1 KGHSH and CDR2 LQKENI come from the germline V gene.

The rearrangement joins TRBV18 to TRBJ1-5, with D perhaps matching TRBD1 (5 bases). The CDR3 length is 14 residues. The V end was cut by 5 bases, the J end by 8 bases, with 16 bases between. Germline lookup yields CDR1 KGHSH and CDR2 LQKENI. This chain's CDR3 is CASSLQVGWEPQHF. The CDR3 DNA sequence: TGTGCCAGCTCATTACAGGTTGGATGGGAGCCCCAGCATTTT.

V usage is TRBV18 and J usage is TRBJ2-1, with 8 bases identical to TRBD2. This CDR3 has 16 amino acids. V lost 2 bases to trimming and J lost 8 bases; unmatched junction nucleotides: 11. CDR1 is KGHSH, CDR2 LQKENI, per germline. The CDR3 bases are TGTGCCAGCTCACCAGGTCTGGGCGGGGGGAGTCATGAGCAGTTCTTC. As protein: CASSPGLGGGSHEQFF.